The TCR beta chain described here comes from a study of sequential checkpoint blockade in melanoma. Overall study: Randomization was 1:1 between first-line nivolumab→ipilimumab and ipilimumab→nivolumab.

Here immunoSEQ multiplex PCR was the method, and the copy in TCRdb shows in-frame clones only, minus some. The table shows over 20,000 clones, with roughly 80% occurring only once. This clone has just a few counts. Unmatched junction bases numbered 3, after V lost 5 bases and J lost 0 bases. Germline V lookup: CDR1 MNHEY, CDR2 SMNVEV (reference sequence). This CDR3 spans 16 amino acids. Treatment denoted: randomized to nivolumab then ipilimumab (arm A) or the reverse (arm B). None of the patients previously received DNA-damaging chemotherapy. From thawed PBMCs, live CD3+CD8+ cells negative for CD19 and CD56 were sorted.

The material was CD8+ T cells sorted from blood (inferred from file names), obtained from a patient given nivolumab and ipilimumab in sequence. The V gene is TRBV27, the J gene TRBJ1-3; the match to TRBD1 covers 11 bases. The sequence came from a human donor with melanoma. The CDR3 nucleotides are TGTGCCAGCAGTACGGGACAGGGGGTCTCTGGAAACACCATATATTTT. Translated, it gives CASSTGQGVSGNTIYF.